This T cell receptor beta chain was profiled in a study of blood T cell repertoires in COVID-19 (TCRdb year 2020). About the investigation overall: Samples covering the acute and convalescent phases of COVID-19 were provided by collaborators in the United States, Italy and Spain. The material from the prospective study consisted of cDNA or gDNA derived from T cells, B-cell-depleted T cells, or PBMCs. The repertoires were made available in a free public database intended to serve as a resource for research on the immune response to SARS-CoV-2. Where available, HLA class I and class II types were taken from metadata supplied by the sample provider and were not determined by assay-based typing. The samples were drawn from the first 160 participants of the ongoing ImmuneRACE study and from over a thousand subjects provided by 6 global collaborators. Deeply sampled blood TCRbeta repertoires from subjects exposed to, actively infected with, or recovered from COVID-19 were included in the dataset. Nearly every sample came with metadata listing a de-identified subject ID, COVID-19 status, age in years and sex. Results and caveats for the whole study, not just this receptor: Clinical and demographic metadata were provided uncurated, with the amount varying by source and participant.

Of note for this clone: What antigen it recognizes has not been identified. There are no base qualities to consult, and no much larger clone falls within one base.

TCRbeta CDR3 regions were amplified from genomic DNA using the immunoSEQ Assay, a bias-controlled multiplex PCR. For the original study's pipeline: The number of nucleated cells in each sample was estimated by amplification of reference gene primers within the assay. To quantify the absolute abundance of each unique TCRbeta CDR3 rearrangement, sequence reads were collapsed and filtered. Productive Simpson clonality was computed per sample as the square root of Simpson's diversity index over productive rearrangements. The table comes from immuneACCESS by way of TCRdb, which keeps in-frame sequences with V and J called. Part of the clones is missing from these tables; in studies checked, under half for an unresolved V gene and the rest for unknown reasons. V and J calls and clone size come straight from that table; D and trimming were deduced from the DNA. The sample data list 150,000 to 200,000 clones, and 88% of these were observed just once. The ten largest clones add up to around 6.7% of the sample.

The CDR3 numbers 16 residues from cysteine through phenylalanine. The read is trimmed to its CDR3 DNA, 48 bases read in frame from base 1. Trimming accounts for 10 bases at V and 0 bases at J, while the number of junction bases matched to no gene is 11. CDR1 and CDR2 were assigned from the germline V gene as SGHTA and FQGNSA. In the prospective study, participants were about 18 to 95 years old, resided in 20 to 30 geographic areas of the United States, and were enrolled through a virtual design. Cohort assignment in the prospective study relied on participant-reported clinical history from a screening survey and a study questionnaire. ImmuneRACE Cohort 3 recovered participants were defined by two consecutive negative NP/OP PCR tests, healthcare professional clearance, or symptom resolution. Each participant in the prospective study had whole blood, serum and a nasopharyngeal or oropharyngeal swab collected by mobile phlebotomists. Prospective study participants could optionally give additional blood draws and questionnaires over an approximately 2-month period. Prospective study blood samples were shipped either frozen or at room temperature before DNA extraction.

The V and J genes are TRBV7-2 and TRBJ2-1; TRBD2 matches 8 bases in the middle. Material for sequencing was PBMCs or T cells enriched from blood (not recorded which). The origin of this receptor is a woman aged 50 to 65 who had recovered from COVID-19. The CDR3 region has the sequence CATPRSGASSYNEQFF. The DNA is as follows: TGTGCCACCCCCCGTAGCGGGGCAAGCTCCTACAATGAGCAGTTCTTC.